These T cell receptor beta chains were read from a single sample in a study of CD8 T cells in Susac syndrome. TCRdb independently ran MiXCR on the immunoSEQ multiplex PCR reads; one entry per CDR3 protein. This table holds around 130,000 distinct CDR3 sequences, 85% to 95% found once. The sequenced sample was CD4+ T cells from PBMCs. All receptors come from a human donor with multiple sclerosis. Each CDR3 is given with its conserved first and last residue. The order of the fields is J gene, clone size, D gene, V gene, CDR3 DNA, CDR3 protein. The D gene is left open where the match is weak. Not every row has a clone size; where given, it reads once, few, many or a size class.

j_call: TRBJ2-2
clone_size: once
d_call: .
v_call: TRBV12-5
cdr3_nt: TGTGCTAGTGCTCGGGGTTCGACCGGGGAGCTGTTTTTT
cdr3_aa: CASARGSTGELFF

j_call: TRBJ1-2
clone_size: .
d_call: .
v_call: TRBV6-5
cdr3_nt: TGTGCCAGCAGTTACTCAGGATTAGATGGCTACACCTTC
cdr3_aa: CASSYSGLDGYTF

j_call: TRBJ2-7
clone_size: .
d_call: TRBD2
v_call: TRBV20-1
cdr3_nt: TGCAGCGCCGGGCCGCTAGCGGGGTCCTACGAGCAGTACTTC
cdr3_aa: CSAGPLAGSYEQYF

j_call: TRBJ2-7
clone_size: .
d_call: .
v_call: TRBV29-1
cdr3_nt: TGCAGCGTAAACAGAGCTGGGGCTTACGAGCAGTACTTC
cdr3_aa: CSVNRAGAYEQYF

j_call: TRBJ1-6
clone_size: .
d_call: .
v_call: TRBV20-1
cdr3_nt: TGCAGTGCTACCGGGAGGGTGGTGCAATATAATTCACCCCTCCACTTT
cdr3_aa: CSATGRVVQYNSPLHF

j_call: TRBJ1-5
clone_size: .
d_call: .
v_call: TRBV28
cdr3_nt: TGTGCCAGCAGTCCGGGACCGGGATTCCAGCCCCAGCATTTT
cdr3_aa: CASSPGPGFQPQHF

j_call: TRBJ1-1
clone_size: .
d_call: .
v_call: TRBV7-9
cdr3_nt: TGTGCCAGCAGCTTAGAGGTTCGCGGGACCTCTGAAGCTTTCTTT
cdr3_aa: CASSLEVRGTSEAFF

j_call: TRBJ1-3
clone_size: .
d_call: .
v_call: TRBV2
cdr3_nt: TGTGCCAGCATCCTACGGGGGGTTAGGGATGGAAACACCATATATTTT
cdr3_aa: CASILRGVRDGNTIYF

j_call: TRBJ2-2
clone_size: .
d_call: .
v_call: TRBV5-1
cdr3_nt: TGCGCCAGCAGCTTGAATCTGGGCACGGGCGCCGGGGAGCTGTTTTTT
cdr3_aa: CASSLNLGTGAGELFF

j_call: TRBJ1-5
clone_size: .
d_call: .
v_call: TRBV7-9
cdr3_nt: TGTGCCAGCAGTCCCCCGGGGGGCGGCAATCAGCCCCAGCATTTT
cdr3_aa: CASSPPGGGNQPQHF

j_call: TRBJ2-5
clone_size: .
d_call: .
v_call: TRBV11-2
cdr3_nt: TGTGCCAGCAGCTTAAGAGGGGAACAAGAGACCCAGTACTTC
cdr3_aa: CASSLRGEQETQYF

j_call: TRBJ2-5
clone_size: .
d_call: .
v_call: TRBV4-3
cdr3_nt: TGCGCCAGCAGCCGGGGCAGCACGGGAGAGACCCAGTACTTC
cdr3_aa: CASSRGSTGETQYF

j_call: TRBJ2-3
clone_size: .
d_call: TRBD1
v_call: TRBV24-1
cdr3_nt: TGTGCCACCAGTGATCCCTCGACAGGGGTCTTCACAGATACGCAGTATTTT
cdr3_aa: CATSDPSTGVFTDTQYF

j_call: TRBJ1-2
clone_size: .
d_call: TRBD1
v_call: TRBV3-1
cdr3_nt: TGTGCCAGCAGGCAGGAAGGCCCGGGACAGTTCTATGGCTACACCTTC
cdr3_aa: CASRQEGPGQFYGYTF

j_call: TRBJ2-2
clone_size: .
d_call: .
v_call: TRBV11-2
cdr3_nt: TGTGCCAGCAGCACTCTAAGTTTCACCGGGGAGCTGTTTTTT
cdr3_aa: CASSTLSFTGELFF

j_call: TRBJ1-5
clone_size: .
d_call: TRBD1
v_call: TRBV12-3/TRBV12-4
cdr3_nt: TGTGCCAGCAGTCGGACAGGGAGAGGTGGGGGCAAGGGCAATCAGCCCCAGCATTTT
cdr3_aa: CASSRTGRGGGKGNQPQHF

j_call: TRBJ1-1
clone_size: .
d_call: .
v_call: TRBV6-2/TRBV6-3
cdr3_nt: TGTGCCAGTGCCCACCGGCAGTCGACTGAAGCTTTCTTT
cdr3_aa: CASAHRQSTEAFF

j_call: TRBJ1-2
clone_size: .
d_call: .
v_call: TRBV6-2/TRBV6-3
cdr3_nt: TGTGCCAGCAGTTACAGCCTCTATGGCTACACCTTC
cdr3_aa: CASSYSLYGYTF

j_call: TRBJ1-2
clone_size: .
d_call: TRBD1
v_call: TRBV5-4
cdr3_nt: TGTGCCAGCAGCTTGGACAGGGGGTTCGGTGGCTACACCTTC
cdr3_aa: CASSLDRGFGGYTF

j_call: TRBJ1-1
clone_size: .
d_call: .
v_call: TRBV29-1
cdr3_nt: TGCAGCGTTGTCGGCAGCCCGACGTACACTGAAGCTTTCTTT
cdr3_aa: CSVVGSPTYTEAFF

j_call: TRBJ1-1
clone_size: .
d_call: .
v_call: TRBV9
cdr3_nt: TGTGCCAGCAGCGCGACGGGGTTGGAGGCATCTGAAGCTTTCTTT
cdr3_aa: CASSATGLEASEAFF

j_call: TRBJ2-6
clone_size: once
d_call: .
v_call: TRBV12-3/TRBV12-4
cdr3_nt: TGTGCCAGCAGTTTTAGACGGGGGACTGGGGCCAACGTCCTGACTTTC
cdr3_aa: CASSFRRGTGANVLTF

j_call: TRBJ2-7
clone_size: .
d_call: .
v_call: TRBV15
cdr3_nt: TGTGCCACCAGCAGAGATGTGGGCAGGAACCCCTACGAGCAGTACTTC
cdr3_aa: CATSRDVGRNPYEQYF

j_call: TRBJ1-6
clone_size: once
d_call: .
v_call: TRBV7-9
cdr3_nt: TGTGCCAGCAGCTTATCGTTTGGGAAAAATTCACCCCTCCACTTT
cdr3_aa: CASSLSFGKNSPLHF

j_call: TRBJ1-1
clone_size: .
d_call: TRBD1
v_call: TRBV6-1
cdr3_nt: TGTGCCAGCAGTGAATTTGGGACAGGGGGCGGTTCTGAAGCTTTCTTT
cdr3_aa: CASSEFGTGGGSEAFF

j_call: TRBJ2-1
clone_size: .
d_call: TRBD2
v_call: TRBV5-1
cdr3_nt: TGCGCCAGCAGCCCCGGCGGGACTAGCGGGATCCTTGGTGGGAATGAGCAGTTCTTC
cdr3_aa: CASSPGGTSGILGGNEQFF

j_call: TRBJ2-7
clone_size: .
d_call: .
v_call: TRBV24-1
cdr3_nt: TGTGCCACCAGCGCCGGGGACGGCTGGGGGGAGCAGTACTTC
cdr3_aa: CATSAGDGWGEQYF

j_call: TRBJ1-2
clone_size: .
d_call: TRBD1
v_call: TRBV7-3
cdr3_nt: TGTGCCAGCAGCTTATGGGACAGGGCTGGCTACACCTTC
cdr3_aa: CASSLWDRAGYTF

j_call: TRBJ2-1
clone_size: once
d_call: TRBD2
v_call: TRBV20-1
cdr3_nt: TGCAGTGCTAGAGATCCGGGGGCAGGTTGGAGCGGGAGCTGGACTAGCGGGAGTGGTATGGAGCAGTTCTTC
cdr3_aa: CSARDPGAGWSGSWTSGSGMEQFF

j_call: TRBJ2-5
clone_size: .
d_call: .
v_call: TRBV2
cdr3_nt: TGTGCCCGCCACAATGATGGAGAGACCCAGTACTTC
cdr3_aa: CARHNDGETQYF

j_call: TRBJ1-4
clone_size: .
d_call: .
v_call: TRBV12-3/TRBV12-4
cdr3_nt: TGTGCCAGCAGCCCCCAAGGAAAACTGTTTTTT
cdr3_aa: CASSPQGKLFF

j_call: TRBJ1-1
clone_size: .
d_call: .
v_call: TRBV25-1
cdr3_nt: TGTGCCAGCAGTGACATCCGGACCGTTGAAGCTTTCTTT
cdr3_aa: CASSDIRTVEAFF

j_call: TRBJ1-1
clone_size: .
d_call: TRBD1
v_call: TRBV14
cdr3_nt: TGTGCCAGCAGCCAGAGGACAGGGTTGAACACTGAAGCTTTCTTT
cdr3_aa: CASSQRTGLNTEAFF

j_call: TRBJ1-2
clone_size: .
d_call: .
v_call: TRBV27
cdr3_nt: TGTGCCAGCAGTTTTGGTGGGACCCTAGGCTACACCTTC
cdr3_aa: CASSFGGTLGYTF

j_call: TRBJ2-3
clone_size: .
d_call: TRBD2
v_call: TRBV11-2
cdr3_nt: TGTGCCAGCAGCTTGAGCGGGAGGGCGCAGTATTTT
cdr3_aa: CASSLSGRAQYF

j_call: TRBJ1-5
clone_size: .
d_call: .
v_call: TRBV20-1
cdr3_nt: TGCAGTGCTAGAGCTACAGGATTTATGCAGCCCCAGCATTTT
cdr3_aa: CSARATGFMQPQHF

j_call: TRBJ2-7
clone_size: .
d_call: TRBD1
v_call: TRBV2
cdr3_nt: TGTGCCAGCAGTAGAAGGGGGCAGGGGGCGAACGAGCAGTACTTC
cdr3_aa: CASSRRGQGANEQYF

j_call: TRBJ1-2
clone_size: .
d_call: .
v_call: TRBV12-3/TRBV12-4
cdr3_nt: TGTGCCAGCAGTTCAGAGGGGATCAGGAACTATGGCTACACCTTC
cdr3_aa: CASSSEGIRNYGYTF

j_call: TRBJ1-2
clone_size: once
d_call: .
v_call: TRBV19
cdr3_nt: TGTGCCAGTAGTTCTCCGGATAGGCCCCATGGCTACACCTTC
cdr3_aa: CASSSPDRPHGYTF

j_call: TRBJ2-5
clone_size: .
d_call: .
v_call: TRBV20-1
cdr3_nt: TGCAGTGCTTCGCACATTTGGGGATCCGGGAATCGCAGAACGAAGGACCAAGAGACCCAGTACTTC
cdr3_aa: CSASHIWGSGNRRTKDQETQYF

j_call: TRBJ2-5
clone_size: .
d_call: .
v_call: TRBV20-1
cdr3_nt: TGCAGTGCTAGTTCCCAGGGCCGGGGACAAGAGACCCAGTACTTC
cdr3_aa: CSASSQGRGQETQYF

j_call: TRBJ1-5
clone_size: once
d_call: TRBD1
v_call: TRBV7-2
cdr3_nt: TGTGCCAGCAGGGACAGGTCTAGCAATCAGCCCCAGCATTTT
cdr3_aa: CASRDRSSNQPQHF

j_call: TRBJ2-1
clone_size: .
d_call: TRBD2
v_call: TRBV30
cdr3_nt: TGTGCCTGGAGTCGGGGGGGTTGGGGCAATGAGCAGTTCTTC
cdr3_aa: CAWSRGGWGNEQFF

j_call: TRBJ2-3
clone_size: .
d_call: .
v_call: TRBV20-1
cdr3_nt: TGCAGTGCTAGTATCTCGGCGATGGATACGCAGTATTTT
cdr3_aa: CSASISAMDTQYF

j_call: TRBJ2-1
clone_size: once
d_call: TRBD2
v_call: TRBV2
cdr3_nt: TGTGCCAGCACAGGACTAGCGGGACCCGGCGAGCAGTTCTTC
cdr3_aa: CASTGLAGPGEQFF

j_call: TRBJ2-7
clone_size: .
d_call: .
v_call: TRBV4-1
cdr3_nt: TGCGCCAGCAGCCAGACGGGGACGCCCTACGAGCAGTACTTC
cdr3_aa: CASSQTGTPYEQYF

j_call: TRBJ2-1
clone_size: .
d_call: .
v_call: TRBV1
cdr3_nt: TGCACCAGCAGCGCAAATAGCGGGAGGGCCTCCTACAATGAGCAGTTCTTC
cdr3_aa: CTSSANSGRASYNEQFF

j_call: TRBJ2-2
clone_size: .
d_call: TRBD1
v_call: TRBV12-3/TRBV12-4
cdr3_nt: TGTGCCAGCAGCCCTAGACAGGGGAACACCGGGGAGCTGTTTTTT
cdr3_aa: CASSPRQGNTGELFF

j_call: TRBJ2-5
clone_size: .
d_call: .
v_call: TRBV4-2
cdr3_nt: TGTGCCAGCAGCCAAGTCGAACTGACTGCGGAGAGGGAGACCCAGTACTTC
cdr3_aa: CASSQVELTAERETQYF

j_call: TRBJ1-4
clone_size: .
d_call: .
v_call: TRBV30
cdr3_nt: TGTGCCTGGAGTGCCAGCCCCGGGACAAGATATGAAAAACTGTTTTTT
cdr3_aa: CAWSASPGTRYEKLFF

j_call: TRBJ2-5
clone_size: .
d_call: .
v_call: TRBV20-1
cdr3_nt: TGCAGTGCCCCAATTTTAGGAGGGGAGACCCAGTACTTC
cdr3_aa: CSAPILGGETQYF

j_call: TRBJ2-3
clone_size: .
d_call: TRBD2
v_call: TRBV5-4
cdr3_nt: TGTGCCAGCAGCTTGAGAGCGGGGAACACAGATACGCAGTATTTT
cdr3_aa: CASSLRAGNTDTQYF